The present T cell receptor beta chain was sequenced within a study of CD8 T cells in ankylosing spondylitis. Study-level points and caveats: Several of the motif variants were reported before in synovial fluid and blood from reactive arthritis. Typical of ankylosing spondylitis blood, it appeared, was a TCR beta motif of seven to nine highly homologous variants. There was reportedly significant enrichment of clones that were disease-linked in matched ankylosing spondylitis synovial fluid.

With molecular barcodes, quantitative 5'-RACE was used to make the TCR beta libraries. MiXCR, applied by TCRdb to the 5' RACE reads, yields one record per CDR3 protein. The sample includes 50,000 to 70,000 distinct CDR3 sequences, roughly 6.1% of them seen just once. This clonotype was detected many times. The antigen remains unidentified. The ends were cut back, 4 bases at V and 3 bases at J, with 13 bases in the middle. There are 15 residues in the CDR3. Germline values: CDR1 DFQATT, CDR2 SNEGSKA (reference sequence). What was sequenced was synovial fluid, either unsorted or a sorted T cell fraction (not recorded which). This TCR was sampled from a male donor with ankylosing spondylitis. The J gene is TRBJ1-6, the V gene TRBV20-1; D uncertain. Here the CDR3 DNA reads TGCAGTGCTACGAAGGAGGGTATCTATAATTCACCCCTCCACTTT. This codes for CSATKEGIYNSPLHF.